These 25 T cell receptor beta chains were sequenced from one sample in a study of vaccination and CD4 T cells after COVID-19. These receptors have no known antigen. Specified treatment: approximately nine-day PBMC culture with coronavirus spike peptide pools or control peptides (ViraFEST assay). Researchers used the Oncomine TCR Beta short-read assay to sequence DNA from cultured CD4+ T cells. One entry per CDR3 protein results from TCRdb running MiXCR on the PCR reads. The sample has about 17,000 distinct CDR3 sequences; roughly three fifths are singletons. The sample taken for sequencing was CD4+ T cells from blood, cultured in vitro. These receptors came from a human donor who had recovered from COVID-19.

This sequence joins TRBV7-2 and TRBJ1-1; D remains ambiguous. This CDR3 region has 13 residues. CDR1 is SGHTA, CDR2 FQGNSA, per germline. V was shortened by 1 base and J by 2 bases, with 5 bases between the two germline ends. Here the CDR3 DNA reads TGTGCCAGCAGCTTAGAGTCTAACACTGAAGCTTTCTTT. It specifies CASSLESNTEAFF.

This chain links TRBV24-1 with TRBJ1-2; 8 bases are shared with TRBD1. The length of the CDR3 is 15 residues. J gave up 4 bases and V 4 bases, and 7 bases lay outside the gene matches. Germline CDR1 KGHDR, CDR2 SFDVKD. The CDR3 protein is CATSDETGDGYGYTF. The CDR3 nucleotides are TGTGCCACCAGTGACGAGACAGGGGACGGCTATGGCTACACCTTC.

This clonotype turned up a few times. The V gene is TRBV19, the J gene TRBJ1-5, with D maybe TRBD1 (5 bases). Germline CDR1 LNHDA, CDR2 SQIVND (reference sequence). The CDR3 runs to 14 residues. V shed 8 bases and J shed 5 bases, with 16 bases lying between them. This chain's CDR3 is CASGRGGAHQPQHF. The CDR3 DNA reads TGTGCCAGTGGGCGTGGGGGTGCCCATCAGCCCCAGCATTTT.

The chain joins TRBV24-1 to TRBJ2-3; D not certain. Germline CDR1 reads KGHDR; CDR2 reads SFDVKD. The V and J ends lost 4 bases and 6 bases respectively, with 13 bases between them. The CDR3 covers 14 residues. The CDR3 loop is CATSEFSVADTQYF. CDR3 DNA: TGTGCCACCAGTGAATTCTCGGTCGCCGATACGCAGTATTTT.

The genes are TRBV19 and TRBJ2-3, with TRBD1 identical over 12 bases. In germline, CDR1 is LNHDA, CDR2 SQIVND (reference sequence). There are 14 residues in the CDR3. V lost 4 bases, J lost 8 bases, and 4 bases stayed unmatched. CDR3 protein: CASSRGQGAGTQYF. The DNA for the CDR3 is TGTGCCAGTAGTAGGGGACAGGGGGCTGGTACGCAGTATTTT.

V and J are TRBV23-1 and TRBJ1-2, with 7 nucleotides matching TRBD1. TRBV23-1 is designated an ORF whose function remains uncertain. The V and J ends lost 4 bases and 8 bases, in that order; junction bases with no gene match: 7. There are 13 residues in the CDR3. The CDR3 sequence: CASSRKGARGYTF. Written as DNA, the CDR3 is TGCGCCAGCAGTCGCAAGGGGGCGCGGGGCTACACCTTC.

In its sample, this clonotype was seen once. V usage is TRBV12-3 or TRBV12-4 and J usage is TRBJ2-7; 12 bases match TRBD1. After removal of 5 bases from V and 3 bases from J, the junction contained 5 bases not matched to a gene. The CDR3 has 15 residues. CDR3: CASSPGQGASYEQYF. The CDR3 DNA is TGTGCCAGCAGTCCGGGACAGGGGGCAAGCTACGAGCAGTACTTC.

This clonotype was counted once. The rearrangement links TRBV6-2 or TRBV6-3 to TRBJ2-6, with TRBD1 identical over 7 bases. Germline V gene lookup returns CDR1 MNHEY and CDR2 SVGEGT. The V segment lost 7 bases and the J segment 0 bases; nucleotides outside the gene matches: 9. There are 17 residues in the CDR3. The CDR3 protein is CASTQPGDSSGANVLTF. The CDR3 nucleotides are TGTGCCAGCACCCAACCTGGGGACAGCTCTGGGGCCAACGTCCTGACTTTC.

The chain uses TRBV6-4 and TRBJ2-2; D not certain. Germline CDR1 and CDR2: MRHNA and SNTAGT. This CDR3 contains 17 residues. V shed 0 bases and J shed 2 bases, with 13 bases lying between them. The CDR3 DNA reads TGTGCCAGCAGTGACTCCGTCAGCCTAAGAAACACCGGGGAGCTGTTTTTT. Protein: CASSDSVSLRNTGELFF.

V is TRBV6-5 and J is TRBJ1-1; TRBD1 aligns across 7 bases. Unmatched junction bases numbered 5, after V lost 0 bases and J lost 4 bases. The germline gives CDR1 MNHEY, CDR2 SVGAGI. CDR3 length: 15 amino acids. In DNA, the CDR3 is TGTGCCAGCAGTTACTCGGGGGCAGGGGGCACTGAAGCTTTCTTT. Translated, it gives CASSYSGAGGTEAFF.

This clonotype showed up just a few times. This rearrangement joins TRBV7-2 to TRBJ2-5; 8 nucleotides line up with TRBD2. Germline CDR1 and CDR2: SGHTA and FQGNSA. This CDR3 has 16 amino acids. V lost 2 bases, J lost 2 bases, and 7 bases stayed unmatched. DNA of the CDR3: TGTGCCAGCAGCTTAAGGAGGGTAGCGGGACAAGAGACCCAGTACTTC. Protein sequence: CASSLRRVAGQETQYF.

This chain uses TRBV20-1 with TRBJ2-2; no reliable D call. V was trimmed by 3 bases and J by 8 bases, leaving 10 bases between them. Per germline, CDR1 DFQATT and CDR2 SNEGSKA (reference sequence). The CDR3 runs 12 residues. Here the CDR3 reads CSARAGPGELFF. CDR3 DNA sequence: TGCAGTGCTAGGGCAGGCCCGGGGGAGCTGTTTTTT.

The chain recombines TRBV7-2 with TRBJ1-5, with TRBD1 identical over 10 bases. The germline gives CDR1 SGHTA, CDR2 FQGNSA. This CDR3 has 16 amino acids. J was trimmed by 6 bases and V by 4 bases; bases with no gene match: 9. The CDR3 protein is CASSSSTGTGAQPQHF. CDR3 coding DNA: TGTGCCAGCAGCTCGTCAACCGGGACAGGGGCTCAGCCCCAGCATTTT. The complete variable domain, with remaining parts taken from reference TRBV7-2 and TRBJ1-5, reads GAGVSQSPSNKVTEKGKDVELRCDPISGHTALYWYRQSLGQGLEFLIYFQGNSAPDKSGLPSDRFSAERTGGSVSTLTIQRTQQEDSAVYLCASSSSTGTGAQPQHFGDGTRLSIL.

This clonotype was detected only a few times. The chain combines TRBV27 with TRBJ1-5; D not certain. Germline-derived CDR1 and CDR2 are MNHEY and SMNVEV (reference sequence). The germline V and J ends were trimmed by 8 bases and 0 bases, with 8 bases remaining between them. The CDR3 is 13 amino acids. The CDR3 region is CASGLYSNQPQHF. In nucleotides, the CDR3 is TGTGCCAGCGGGCTCTATAGCAATCAGCCCCAGCATTTT.

The rearrangement joins TRBV18 to TRBJ1-5; TRBD1 is a possible D gene (6 bases). CDR1 and CDR2 from the germline V gene are KGHSH and LQKENI. V gave up 3 bases and J gave up 7 bases, with 10 bases separating them. CDR3 size: 13 residues. The CDR3 coding sequence is TGTGCCAGCTCACCGGGTAGGGGGCAGCCCCAGCATTTT. Protein sequence: CASSPGRGQPQHF.

CDR3 DNA: TGTGCCAGCAGTTGGGGTGGGACAGATACGCAGTATTTT. Protein product: CASSWGGTDTQYF. The V gene is TRBV12-3 or TRBV12-4, the J gene TRBJ2-3; D gene uncertain. This CDR3 contains 13 residues. Trimming removed 4 bases from V and 3 bases from J, with 8 bases in between.

This clonotype was counted between two and nine times. CDR3 DNA: TGTGCCAGCAGCTTACAGACAAACAGGGGGAATGAGCAGTTCTTC. Translating gives CASSLQTNRGNEQFF. The chain joins TRBV7-3 to TRBJ2-1; TRBD1 agrees at 8 bases. Looked up from germline, CDR1 is SGHTA and CDR2 is FQGTGA. The CDR3 runs to 15 residues. Trimming removed 2 bases from V and 7 bases from J; junction bases left unmatched: 7.

This clonotype was seen a few times. The chain links TRBV6-1 to TRBJ1-5; D is possibly TRBD1 (5 bases). CDR1 MNHNS and CDR2 SASEGT come from the germline V gene. The CDR3 runs to 13 residues. The ends were cut back, 6 bases at V and 14 bases at J, with 20 bases in the middle. As DNA, the CDR3 is TGTGCCAGCAGGGCCCACGGGGGACGGTGGGAGCATTTT. Protein: CASRAHGGRWEHF.

The J gene is TRBJ2-2, the V gene TRBV7-9; D gene uncertain. From germline, CDR1 is SEHNR and CDR2 FQNEAQ (reference sequence). V lost 3 bases and J lost 7, with 9 bases in between. The CDR3 contains 13 residues. This chain's CDR3 is CASSLALGGELFF. The CDR3 DNA follows: TGTGCCAGCAGCTTGGCCCTCGGCGGGGAGCTGTTTTTT.

This clonotype has just a few counts. V is TRBV10-1 and J is TRBJ2-2; 11 positions match TRBD2. The germline gives CDR1 WNHNN, CDR2 SYGVQD (reference sequence). This CDR3 spans 17 amino acids. After removal of 3 bases from V and 6 bases from J, the junction contained 9 bases not matched to a gene. CDR3 loop: CASSDHRASGRSGELFF. CDR3 DNA sequence: TGCGCCAGCAGTGATCACAGGGCTAGCGGGAGGTCCGGGGAGCTGTTTTTT.

This clonotype was picked up one time. This sequence joins TRBV19 and TRBJ1-2; a possible D gene is TRBD1 (6 bases). With 4 bases removed from V and 7 bases from J, the gap between germline ends came to 16 bases. The CDR3 has 14 residues. Germline V CDR1 and CDR2: LNHDA, SQIVND (reference sequence). CDR3 region: CASSNPPGAGGYTF. The CDR3 bases are TGTGCCAGTAGTAACCCCCCGGGGGCAGGTGGCTACACCTTC.

The gene calls are TRBV12-3 or TRBV12-4 and TRBJ1-1; 8 bases are shared with TRBD1. Unmatched junction bases numbered 9, after V lost 2 bases and J lost 1 base. The CDR3 runs 17 residues. The CDR3: CASSLTLVGQGNTEAFF. In nucleotides, the CDR3 is TGTGCCAGCAGTTTAACTCTCGTCGGACAGGGGAACACTGAAGCTTTCTTT.

The chain couples TRBV10-1 to TRBJ2-2; perhaps TRBD1 as D (5 bases). The CDR3 runs 15 residues. V lost 4 bases, J lost 2 bases, and 11 bases lay in between. Germline V CDR1 and CDR2: WNHNN, SYGVQD (reference sequence). CDR3 in DNA: TGCGCCAGCAGTGGGGGCTCCTTTAACACCGGGGAGCTGTTTTTT. It specifies CASSGGSFNTGELFF.

The rearrangement joins TRBV4-1 to TRBJ1-5; weak D call: TRBD1 (6 bases). With 1 base removed from V and 1 base from J, the gap between germline ends came to 14 bases. The CDR3 length is 17 residues. CDR1 and CDR2 (germline): MGHRA, YSYEKL. The CDR3, as DNA: TGCGCCAGCAGCCAAGGAGGGGGGGGATGGAGCAATCAGCCCCAGCATTTT. This sequence encodes CASSQGGGGWSNQPQHF.

The gene calls are TRBV10-2 and TRBJ1-5, with a possible D match to TRBD1 (6 bases). V lost 8 bases, J lost 3 bases, and 14 bases lay in between. From germline, CDR1 is WSHSY and CDR2 SAAADI. This CDR3 is 14 amino acids long. CDR3 nucleotides: TGCGCCAGCGGGGGGACAATAAACAATCAGCCCCAGCATTTT. Translated: CASGGTINNQPQHF.